A single sample gave rise to the 10 T cell receptor beta chains below, sequenced in a study of blood T cell repertoires in COVID-19. Assay used: immunoSEQ multiplex PCR; TCRdb lists only in-frame clones, some missing. Of around 110,000 clones listed, about 88% are singletons. Sequenced: peripheral blood. All receptors come from a man in his forties with acute or convalescent COVID-19.

In this sample, this clone turned up once. The chain has TRBV3-1 (or the pseudogene TRBV3-2) and TRBJ1-4; TRBD1 aligns across 7 bases. J gave up 4 bases and V 4 bases, and 3 bases lay outside the gene matches. This CDR3 has 14 residues. Germline CDR1 LGHDT, CDR2 YNNKEL (reference sequence). The CDR3 here is CASSPRDSNEKLFF. The CDR3 nucleotides are TGTGCCAGCAGCCCACGGGACAGTAATGAAAAACTGTTTTTT.

The chain has TRBV6-6 and TRBJ2-7; a possible D gene is TRBD1 (6 bases). V lost 6 bases to trimming and J lost 0 bases, with 15 bases between them. CDR3 length: 15 residues. Germline assignment: CDR1 MNHNY and CDR2 SVGAGI (reference sequence). In DNA form, the CDR3 reads TGTGCCAGCAGCTTTTACCGGGACACCTCCTACGAGCAGTACTTC. Amino acids: CASSFYRDTSYEQYF.

The genes are TRBV9 and TRBJ2-1; D uncertain. CDR1 is SGDLS, CDR2 YYNGEE, per germline. V lost 4 bases, J lost 0 bases, and 14 bases lay in between. The CDR3 is 16 amino acids. As DNA, the CDR3 is TGTGCCAGCAGCTCCCTTAACGGAGTCTCCTACAATGAGCAGTTCTTC. Protein sequence: CASSSLNGVSYNEQFF. The whole variable domain, remainder taken from reference TRBV9 and TRBJ2-1, is DSGVTQTPKHLITATGQRVTLRCSPRSGDLSVYWYQQSLDQGLQFLIQYYNGEERAKGNILERFSAQQFPDLHSELNLSSLELGDSALYFCASSSLNGVSYNEQFFGPGTRLTVL.

The J gene is TRBJ2-5, the V gene TRBV7-2; TRBD2 matches at 13 bases. Unmatched junction bases numbered 7, after V lost 5 bases and J lost 4 bases. The CDR3 is 16 residues long. Germline CDR1 is SGHTA and CDR2 is FQGNSA. CDR3 sequence reads: CASSPELAGGGETQYF. The CDR3 coding sequence is TGTGCCAGCAGCCCCGAACTAGCGGGGGGGGGAGAGACCCAGTACTTC.

The rearrangement links TRBV6-5 to TRBJ2-2; tentative D call: TRBD1 (5 bases). CDR1 is MNHEY and CDR2 is SVGAGI in the germline V gene. The CDR3 covers 15 residues. Trimming cost V 2 bases and J 7 bases, with 14 bases left between them. The CDR3 nucleotides read TGTGCCAGCAGTTACGTTCCAGGGCGGATCGGGGAGCTGTTTTTT. It translates to CASSYVPGRIGELFF.

The rearrangement links TRBV7-2 to TRBJ2-5; 12 nucleotides line up with TRBD2. CDR3 length equals 15 residues. V trimming: 7 bases; J trimming: 5 bases; junction bases outside the gene matches: 8. CDR1 is SGHTA, CDR2 FQGNSA, per germline. CDR3 sequence: CASIPTSGGGETQYF. As DNA, the CDR3 is TGTGCCAGCATTCCGACTAGCGGGGGCGGGGAGACCCAGTACTTC.

This clone was observed once. This chain connects TRBV7-8 to TRBJ2-1; D perhaps matches TRBD2 (7 bases). The CDR3 is 15 amino acids. Per germline, CDR1 SGHVS and CDR2 FQNEAQ. V lost 4 bases to trimming and J lost 4 bases, with 14 bases between them. As DNA, the CDR3 is TGTGCCAGCAGCTGGACAGAAGCGGGGTACAATGAGCAGTTCTTC. Amino acid sequence: CASSWTEAGYNEQFF. Supplemented by reference TRBV7-8 and TRBJ2-1, the full variable domain reads GAGVSQSPRYKVAKRGQDVALRCDPISGHVSLFWYQQALGQGPEFLTYFQNEAQLDKSGLPSDRFFAERPEGSVSTLKIQRTQQEDSAVYLCASSWTEAGYNEQFFGPGTRLTVL.

CDR3 region: CASSLVSRLDEQFF. CDR3 in DNA: TGTGCCAGCAGCTTAGTTTCGCGGTTGGATGAGCAGTTCTTC. This chain links TRBV7-8 with TRBJ2-1; D call uncertain. The CDR3 totals 14 residues. The germline gives CDR1 SGHVS, CDR2 FQNEAQ. With 1 base removed from V and 8 bases from J, the gap between germline ends came to 12 bases.

This rearrangement joins TRBV5-1 to TRBJ2-1, with D perhaps matching TRBD2 (6 bases). Germline values: CDR1 SGHRS, CDR2 YFSETQ. The ends were cut back, 2 bases at V and 8 bases at J, with 14 bases in the middle. CDR3 length: 14 residues. The CDR3 DNA sequence: TGCGCCAGCAGCTTTGGACACCGGAGGGATGAGCAGTTCTTC. It specifies CASSFGHRRDEQFF.

The V gene is TRBV4-3, the J gene TRBJ2-5; 7 bases line up with TRBD1. The CDR3 extends over 17 amino acids. Germline V lookup: CDR1 LGHNA, CDR2 YSLEER. V lost 0 bases to trimming and J lost 0 bases; unmatched junction nucleotides: 7. This CDR3 reads CASSQDGGQLHQETQYF. The CDR3 region has the DNA TGCGCCAGCAGCCAAGATGGGGGACAGCTTCACCAAGAGACCCAGTACTTC.